This TCR beta chain originates from a study of shared clonotypes between healthy human individuals. Regarding the study as a whole: Clonotype sharing among donors was thought likely to change with sequencing depth.

Only in-frame clones appear in the TCRdb table, and some are missing; sequencing was by immunoSEQ multiplex PCR. Of 2.3 million or so clones listed, just over 90% were seen once; the top ten hold 0.3% to 0.4%. Comment on this clone: Antigen: not known.

The sequence derives from a man aged 18-30 years in good health. Some clones in this sample may be carry-over from other donors' samples. The sequenced material came from naive CD4+ T cells from PBMCs. The sample's subset: CD45RA+ positively selected.

Here the CDR3 DNA reads TGTGCCAGCAGCTTAAGCGCGGGAGGTGGGAGCAATGAGCAGTTCTTC. Its translation: CASSLSAGGGSNEQFF. The chain is built from TRBV7-2 and TRBJ2-1, with TRBD2 matching over 8 bases. This CDR3 spans 16 amino acids. J was trimmed by 6 bases and V by 2 bases; bases with no gene match: 9. Germline values: CDR1 SGHTA, CDR2 FQGNSA.